This paragraph covers one T cell receptor (beta chain) sequence. Antigen specificity is unknown. The CDR3 is 12 residues long. Germline assignment: CDR1 LNHDA and CDR2 SQIVND (reference sequence). This record belongs to a study of T cells expressing NK-cell markers. Study-level information: The authors derived TCR beta repertoires from sorted CD3+CD56+NKG2C+, CD3+CD56+NKG2C- and CD3+CD56-NKG2C+ T cells.

Study-level points and caveats: Over 5 donors had dominant NKG2C+ clonotypes that comprised about 1.0-7.5% of their CD8+ T cells.

The authors generated TCR beta cDNA through 5'RACE template switching with UMIs. With the 5' RACE reads reprocessed, TCRdb shows one record per CDR3 protein and no DNA. The sample includes 400,000 to 450,000 distinct CDR3 sequences. The rearrangement joins TRBV19 to TRBJ1-5. The TCR originated in a woman between 18 and 75 years old in good health. Sequencing was carried out using blood T cells: a sorted CD56 or NKG2C T cell subset, CD4+ or CD8+ T cells, or bulk PBMC T cells (not recorded which). CDR3 sequence: CASNVGWTPQHF.